This entry lists 23 T cell receptor beta chains sequenced from one sample in a study of OX40 agonist ivuxolimab in advanced cancers. Profiling relied on immunoSEQ multiplex PCR, and the TCRdb table lists in-frame clones only, not all of them. The table shows fewer than 70,000 clones, with 85% to 95% occurring only once. The specimen was CD4+ or CD8+ T cells sorted from blood, collected in a trial of the OX40 agonist ivuxolimab. The source is an adult with an advanced solid tumor such as melanoma, head and neck, liver or kidney cancer.

The chain is built from TRBV7-8 and TRBJ2-7; D unclear. The CDR3 has 13 residues. The V end lost 8 bases, the J end lost 5 bases, and 16 bases lay between the germline ends. Germline V CDR1 and CDR2: SGHVS, FQNEAQ. As DNA, the CDR3 is TGTGCCAGCTCAGCGATGCTTAAGAACGAGCAGTACTTC. Its translation: CASSAMLKNEQYF.

This chain links TRBV7-8 with TRBJ2-1, with D perhaps matching TRBD2 (7 bases). V lost 1 base, J lost 4 bases, and 11 bases lay in between. CDR3 length: 15 amino acids. Germline lookup yields CDR1 SGHVS and CDR2 FQNEAQ. CDR3 sequence: CASSLGRGGYNEQFF. CDR3 coding DNA: TGTGCCAGCAGCTTAGGCAGGGGAGGGTACAATGAGCAGTTCTTC.

The chain carries TRBV7-3 and TRBJ2-7, with D perhaps TRBD2 (6 bases). The CDR3 consists of 13 residues. V dropped 11 bases and J dropped 2 bases, with 16 bases sitting between them. The germline V gene encodes CDR1 SGHTA and CDR2 FQGTGA. The CDR3 nucleotides read TGTGCCGCACAGTTGGGGAGGACCTACGAGCAGTACTTC. Translated, it gives CAAQLGRTYEQYF.

The gene calls are TRBV29-1 and TRBJ1-1; possible D gene TRBD1, 6 bases. Trimming shortened V by 4 bases and J by 0 bases, and 12 bases separated the two germline ends. CDR1 and CDR2 from the germline V gene are SQVTM and ANQGSEA. CDR3 size: 14 residues. The CDR3 nucleotides are TGCAGCGTTGTGGGGGGGCTGATGAACACTGAAGCTTTCTTT. Protein product: CSVVGGLMNTEAFF.

The chain couples TRBV27 to TRBJ2-1; D remains ambiguous. Germline loops: CDR1 MNHEY, CDR2 SMNVEV (reference sequence). V lost 2 bases and J 4 bases, leaving 12 bases between the germline ends. The CDR3 has 15 residues. The CDR3 coding sequence is TGTGCCAGCAGTTTACGGCAGCCGTTTTACAATGAGCAGTTCTTC. Translating it yields CASSLRQPFYNEQFF.

The chain recombines TRBV28 with TRBJ1-2; D remains ambiguous. The germline gives CDR1 MDHEN, CDR2 SYDVKM. Trimming left V 2 bases short and J 4 bases short, with 5 bases between. CDR3 length equals 12 residues. The CDR3 DNA reads as TGTGCCAGCAGTTTAAAGGGCTATGGCTACACCTTC. This encodes CASSLKGYGYTF.

This chain uses TRBV4-3 with TRBJ1-3; tentative D call: TRBD1 (6 bases). From germline, CDR1 is LGHNA and CDR2 YSLEER. CDR3 length: 17 residues. With 1 base removed from V and 3 bases from J, the gap between germline ends came to 16 bases. The CDR3 region is CASSQGWSGEVGNTIYF. The CDR3 nucleotides read TGCGCCAGCAGCCAAGGCTGGTCAGGGGAGGTTGGAAACACCATATATTTT.

The CDR3 sequence is CASKPPGYGYTF. The CDR3 nucleotides read TGTGCCAGCAAACCCCCGGGCTATGGCTACACCTTC. The rearrangement uses TRBV5-6 and TRBJ1-2, with no clear D. This CDR3 contains 12 residues. Trimming pared 6 bases from V and 4 bases from J, leaving 10 bases between. Germline V gives CDR1 SGHDT, CDR2 YYEEEE.

The V gene is TRBV5-1, the J gene TRBJ2-7; tentatively, D is TRBD1 (6 bases). Trimming took off 4 bases at V and 4 bases at J, with 15 bases between the two ends. The CDR3 is 14 amino acids. Per the germline V gene, CDR1 is SGHRS and CDR2 is YFSETQ. The CDR3 region is CASSPGTTRYEQYF. DNA for the CDR3: TGCGCCAGCAGCCCGGGGACAACCCGGTACGAGCAGTACTTC.

This chain joins TRBV2 and TRBJ1-5, with D unclear. Trimming removed 6 bases from V and 0 bases from J, with 3 bases in between. The CDR3 is made up of 12 amino acids. Germline V gives CDR1 SNHLY, CDR2 FYNNEI. The CDR3 DNA is TGTGCCAGCAGGGCTAGCAATCAGCCCCAGCATTTT. Its protein is CASRASNQPQHF.

This chain joins TRBV6-5 and TRBJ1-1; 7 bases map to TRBD1. CDR1 is MNHEY and CDR2 is SVGAGI in the germline V gene. The CDR3 loop spans 15 amino acids. Trimming at V came to 0 bases and at J to 4 bases, leaving 5 bases not matched to a gene. The CDR3 bases are TGTGCCAGCAGTTACTCGAACAGGGGAGGCACTGAAGCTTTCTTT. Translation: CASSYSNRGGTEAFF.

The rearrangement uses TRBV7-8 and TRBJ1-1, with D perhaps matching TRBD1 (6 bases). V was trimmed by 0 bases and J by 5 bases, leaving 13 bases between them. CDR3 length: 15 amino acids. Germline CDR1 is SGHVS and CDR2 is FQNEAQ. Here the CDR3 DNA reads TGTGCCAGCAGCTTAGCGGGGGGCGTACGAACTGAAGCTTTCTTT. This encodes CASSLAGGVRTEAFF.

The rearrangement links TRBV10-3 to TRBJ1-1; TRBD1 aligns across 7 bases. The length of the CDR3 is 13 residues. Unmatched junction bases numbered 3, after V lost 3 bases and J lost 5 bases. In germline, CDR1 is ENHRY, CDR2 SYGVKD. The CDR3 nucleotides are TGTGCCATCAGTGAACAGGGGAGTACTGAAGCTTTCTTT. Protein sequence: CAISEQGSTEAFF.

This clone was counted once. The J gene is TRBJ2-5, the V gene TRBV5-1; D unclear. V was pared by 5 bases and J by 2 bases, with 4 bases between. CDR1 and CDR2 (germline): SGHRS, YFSETQ. The CDR3 spans 11 residues. CDR3 residues: CASRGQETQYF. The CDR3 bases are TGCGCCAGCAGGGGTCAAGAGACCCAGTACTTC.

This rearrangement joins TRBV5-5 to TRBJ1-5, with no clear D. The V end lost 4 bases, the J end lost 5 bases, and 13 bases lay between the germline ends. Germline values: CDR1 SGHKS, CDR2 YYEKEE (reference sequence). The CDR3 runs 14 residues. Here the CDR3 reads CASSTIGEYQPQHF. The CDR3 DNA is TGTGCCAGCAGCACCATCGGAGAGTATCAGCCCCAGCATTTT.

This clone was observed a single time. The rearrangement uses TRBV12-5 and TRBJ1-2; possibly TRBD1 for D (6 bases). The CDR3 is 15 amino acids. Deletions cut 3 bases from V and 0 bases from J, with 11 bases between. Germline assignment: CDR1 LGHNT and CDR2 FRNRAP. The CDR3 nucleotides read TGTGCTAGTGGTTTTAACGGACAGACTAACTATGGCTACACCTTC. It encodes CASGFNGQTNYGYTF.

The chain is built from TRBV28 and TRBJ2-5; tentatively, D is TRBD1 (6 bases). The CDR3 runs 14 residues. The V gene's germline CDR1 is MDHEN and CDR2 SYDVKM. With 5 bases removed from V and 0 bases from J, the gap between germline ends came to 10 bases. CDR3 sequence reads: CASSTGHYQETQYF. The CDR3 DNA is TGTGCCAGCAGTACGGGACACTACCAAGAGACCCAGTACTTC.

This chain connects TRBV29-1 to TRBJ2-7; no firm D call. From germline, CDR1 is SQVTM and CDR2 ANQGSEA. CDR3 length: 11 residues. Trimming stripped 2 bases from V and 3 bases from J, with 5 bases between. CDR3 nucleotide sequence: TGCAGCGTTGAAAGGGTCTACGAGCAGTACTTC. Residues: CSVERVYEQYF.

The genes are TRBV11-3 and TRBJ2-3, with D unclear. CDR1 is SGHNT and CDR2 is YENEEA in the germline V gene. The CDR3 runs to 15 residues. Trimming left V 5 bases short and J 4 bases short, with 16 bases between. CDR3 region: CASSPHSGHADTQYF. Written as DNA, the CDR3 is TGTGCCAGCAGCCCCCATTCGGGTCACGCAGATACGCAGTATTTT.

The rearrangement uses TRBV29-1 and TRBJ2-7, with D perhaps TRBD1 or TRBD2 (5 bases each). The CDR3 is 13 amino acids. V lost 3 bases to trimming and J lost 4 bases, with 13 bases between them. Germline assignment: CDR1 SQVTM and CDR2 ANQGSEA. The CDR3 region has the DNA TGCAGCGTTGAGGGGGTCTCTAGGTACGAGCAGTACTTC. Amino acids: CSVEGVSRYEQYF.

For this clone: At one of its ends the junction is not consistent with the germline gene, which may arise from a read error. V and J are TRBV6-1 and TRBJ2-7, with a weak D call TRBD2 (5 bases). Germline assignment: CDR1 MNHNS and CDR2 SASEGT. CDR3 size: 14 residues. CDR3 loop: CASTEADSSYEQYF. The CDR3 nucleotides read TGTGCCAGCACTGAAGCGGATAGCTCCTACGAGCAGTACTTC.

The chain uses TRBV28 and TRBJ2-3; TRBD2 matches 7 bases. The CDR3 is 16 amino acids. The trim removed 3 bases at V and 4 bases at J, leaving 10 bases unmatched. Per germline, CDR1 MDHEN and CDR2 SYDVKM. The CDR3 nucleotides read TGTGCCAGCAGTTTCCTACCGGGACTACGTGCAGATACGCAGTATTTT. Translation: CASSFLPGLRADTQYF.

The rearrangement links TRBV19 to TRBJ2-3, with 9 bases that match TRBD1. CDR1 is LNHDA, CDR2 SQIVND, per germline (reference sequence). Trimming removed 6 bases from V and 4 bases from J; junction bases left unmatched: 11. The CDR3 loop spans 16 amino acids. The CDR3 DNA is TGTGCCAGTAGCCGACGGACAGGGGAGGTTGCAGATACGCAGTATTTT. It codes for CASSRRTGEVADTQYF.